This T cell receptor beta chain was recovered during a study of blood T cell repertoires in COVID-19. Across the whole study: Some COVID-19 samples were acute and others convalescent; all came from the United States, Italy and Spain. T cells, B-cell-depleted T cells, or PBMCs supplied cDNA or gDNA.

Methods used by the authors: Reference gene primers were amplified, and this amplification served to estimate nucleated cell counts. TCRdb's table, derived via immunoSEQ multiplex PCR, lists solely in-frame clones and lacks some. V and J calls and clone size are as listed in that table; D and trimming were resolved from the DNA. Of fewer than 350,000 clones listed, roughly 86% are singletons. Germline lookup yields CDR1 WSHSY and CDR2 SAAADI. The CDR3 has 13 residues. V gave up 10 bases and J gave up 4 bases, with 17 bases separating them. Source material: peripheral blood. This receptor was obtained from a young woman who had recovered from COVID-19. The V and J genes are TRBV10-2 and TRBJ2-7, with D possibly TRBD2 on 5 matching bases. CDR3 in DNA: TGCGCCACCAAGGACTTCCCTCTATACGAGCAGTACTTC. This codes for CATKDFPLYEQYF.